This note documents a single T cell receptor beta chain sequence. What it binds is unknown. Naive CD8 cells lacked CD45RO and underwent positive selection for CCR7, leaving out terminally differentiated effector memory CD45RA+ cells. Libraries were prepared by immunoSEQ multiplex PCR; TCRdb keeps only in-frame clonotypes and omits some of them. The sample includes about 2.1 million clones, about 94% of them seen just once. The data belong to a study of shared clonotypes between healthy human individuals. Study-level points and caveats: Clonotypes shared by all four sorted-subset donors had higher generation probabilities than non-shared clonotypes. Clonotypes that were shared across a few donors made up roughly 5% of naive CD4 clonotypes. Few donors restricted represented genetic and exposure-history diversity.

This CDR3 has 16 residues. V lost 7 bases and J lost 5; bases outside the gene matches: 15. Per germline, CDR1 SEHNR and CDR2 FQNEAQ (reference sequence). The chain has TRBV7-9 and TRBJ2-3; 7 nucleotides agree with TRBD2. The specimen sequenced was naive CD8+ T cells from PBMCs. The sequence derives from a man younger than 35 in good health. Some clones in this sample may be carry-over from other donors' samples. Written as DNA, the CDR3 is TGTGCCAGCACCTTTGGGGGGGAGGGCCAGGTAGATACGCAGTATTTT. Translated, it gives CASTFGGEGQVDTQYF.